This record looks at one T cell receptor (beta chain) sequence and its context. The source of the sample is a study of blood T cell repertoires in COVID-19. Turning to the study itself: Samples taken during acute and convalescent COVID-19 were collected in the United States, Italy and Spain.

The study drew participants aged about 18 to 95 years from 24 US areas. Self-reported history from a screening survey and questionnaire set each donor's cohort. Authors' analysis steps: Amplification of reference gene primers was used by the study to estimate nucleated cell counts. The table came from immunoSEQ multiplex PCR; TCRdb's copy has only in-frame clones and leaves some out. From that table come the V and J calls and clone size; the DNA was used to work out D and trimming. Among about 370,000 clones, approximately 93% were seen once, and the ten largest hold 0.8% to 0.9%. The clonotype was recovered from a woman between 40 and 50 years old who had been exposed to COVID-19. The specimen sequenced was PBMCs or T cells enriched from blood (not recorded which).

CDR3 in DNA: TGTGCCAGCAGCGACCGACAGGTGTTCCAAGAGACCCAGTACTTC. It encodes CASSDRQVFQETQYF. The chain links TRBV9 to TRBJ2-5, with D maybe TRBD1 (6 bases). With 3 bases removed from V and 1 base from J, the gap between germline ends came to 13 bases. Germline V gene lookup returns CDR1 SGDLS and CDR2 YYNGEE. The CDR3 is 15 residues long.